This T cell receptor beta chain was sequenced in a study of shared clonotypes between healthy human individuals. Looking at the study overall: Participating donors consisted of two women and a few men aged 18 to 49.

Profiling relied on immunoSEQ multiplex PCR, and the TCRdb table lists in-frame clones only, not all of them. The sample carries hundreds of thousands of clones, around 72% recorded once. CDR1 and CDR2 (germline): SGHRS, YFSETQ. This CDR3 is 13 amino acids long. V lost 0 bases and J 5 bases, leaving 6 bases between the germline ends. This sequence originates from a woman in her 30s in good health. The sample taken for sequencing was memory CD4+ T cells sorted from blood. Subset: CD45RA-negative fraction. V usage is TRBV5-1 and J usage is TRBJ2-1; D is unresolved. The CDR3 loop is CASSLGVDNEQFF. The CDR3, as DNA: TGCGCCAGCAGCTTGGGGGTCGACAATGAGCAGTTCTTC.